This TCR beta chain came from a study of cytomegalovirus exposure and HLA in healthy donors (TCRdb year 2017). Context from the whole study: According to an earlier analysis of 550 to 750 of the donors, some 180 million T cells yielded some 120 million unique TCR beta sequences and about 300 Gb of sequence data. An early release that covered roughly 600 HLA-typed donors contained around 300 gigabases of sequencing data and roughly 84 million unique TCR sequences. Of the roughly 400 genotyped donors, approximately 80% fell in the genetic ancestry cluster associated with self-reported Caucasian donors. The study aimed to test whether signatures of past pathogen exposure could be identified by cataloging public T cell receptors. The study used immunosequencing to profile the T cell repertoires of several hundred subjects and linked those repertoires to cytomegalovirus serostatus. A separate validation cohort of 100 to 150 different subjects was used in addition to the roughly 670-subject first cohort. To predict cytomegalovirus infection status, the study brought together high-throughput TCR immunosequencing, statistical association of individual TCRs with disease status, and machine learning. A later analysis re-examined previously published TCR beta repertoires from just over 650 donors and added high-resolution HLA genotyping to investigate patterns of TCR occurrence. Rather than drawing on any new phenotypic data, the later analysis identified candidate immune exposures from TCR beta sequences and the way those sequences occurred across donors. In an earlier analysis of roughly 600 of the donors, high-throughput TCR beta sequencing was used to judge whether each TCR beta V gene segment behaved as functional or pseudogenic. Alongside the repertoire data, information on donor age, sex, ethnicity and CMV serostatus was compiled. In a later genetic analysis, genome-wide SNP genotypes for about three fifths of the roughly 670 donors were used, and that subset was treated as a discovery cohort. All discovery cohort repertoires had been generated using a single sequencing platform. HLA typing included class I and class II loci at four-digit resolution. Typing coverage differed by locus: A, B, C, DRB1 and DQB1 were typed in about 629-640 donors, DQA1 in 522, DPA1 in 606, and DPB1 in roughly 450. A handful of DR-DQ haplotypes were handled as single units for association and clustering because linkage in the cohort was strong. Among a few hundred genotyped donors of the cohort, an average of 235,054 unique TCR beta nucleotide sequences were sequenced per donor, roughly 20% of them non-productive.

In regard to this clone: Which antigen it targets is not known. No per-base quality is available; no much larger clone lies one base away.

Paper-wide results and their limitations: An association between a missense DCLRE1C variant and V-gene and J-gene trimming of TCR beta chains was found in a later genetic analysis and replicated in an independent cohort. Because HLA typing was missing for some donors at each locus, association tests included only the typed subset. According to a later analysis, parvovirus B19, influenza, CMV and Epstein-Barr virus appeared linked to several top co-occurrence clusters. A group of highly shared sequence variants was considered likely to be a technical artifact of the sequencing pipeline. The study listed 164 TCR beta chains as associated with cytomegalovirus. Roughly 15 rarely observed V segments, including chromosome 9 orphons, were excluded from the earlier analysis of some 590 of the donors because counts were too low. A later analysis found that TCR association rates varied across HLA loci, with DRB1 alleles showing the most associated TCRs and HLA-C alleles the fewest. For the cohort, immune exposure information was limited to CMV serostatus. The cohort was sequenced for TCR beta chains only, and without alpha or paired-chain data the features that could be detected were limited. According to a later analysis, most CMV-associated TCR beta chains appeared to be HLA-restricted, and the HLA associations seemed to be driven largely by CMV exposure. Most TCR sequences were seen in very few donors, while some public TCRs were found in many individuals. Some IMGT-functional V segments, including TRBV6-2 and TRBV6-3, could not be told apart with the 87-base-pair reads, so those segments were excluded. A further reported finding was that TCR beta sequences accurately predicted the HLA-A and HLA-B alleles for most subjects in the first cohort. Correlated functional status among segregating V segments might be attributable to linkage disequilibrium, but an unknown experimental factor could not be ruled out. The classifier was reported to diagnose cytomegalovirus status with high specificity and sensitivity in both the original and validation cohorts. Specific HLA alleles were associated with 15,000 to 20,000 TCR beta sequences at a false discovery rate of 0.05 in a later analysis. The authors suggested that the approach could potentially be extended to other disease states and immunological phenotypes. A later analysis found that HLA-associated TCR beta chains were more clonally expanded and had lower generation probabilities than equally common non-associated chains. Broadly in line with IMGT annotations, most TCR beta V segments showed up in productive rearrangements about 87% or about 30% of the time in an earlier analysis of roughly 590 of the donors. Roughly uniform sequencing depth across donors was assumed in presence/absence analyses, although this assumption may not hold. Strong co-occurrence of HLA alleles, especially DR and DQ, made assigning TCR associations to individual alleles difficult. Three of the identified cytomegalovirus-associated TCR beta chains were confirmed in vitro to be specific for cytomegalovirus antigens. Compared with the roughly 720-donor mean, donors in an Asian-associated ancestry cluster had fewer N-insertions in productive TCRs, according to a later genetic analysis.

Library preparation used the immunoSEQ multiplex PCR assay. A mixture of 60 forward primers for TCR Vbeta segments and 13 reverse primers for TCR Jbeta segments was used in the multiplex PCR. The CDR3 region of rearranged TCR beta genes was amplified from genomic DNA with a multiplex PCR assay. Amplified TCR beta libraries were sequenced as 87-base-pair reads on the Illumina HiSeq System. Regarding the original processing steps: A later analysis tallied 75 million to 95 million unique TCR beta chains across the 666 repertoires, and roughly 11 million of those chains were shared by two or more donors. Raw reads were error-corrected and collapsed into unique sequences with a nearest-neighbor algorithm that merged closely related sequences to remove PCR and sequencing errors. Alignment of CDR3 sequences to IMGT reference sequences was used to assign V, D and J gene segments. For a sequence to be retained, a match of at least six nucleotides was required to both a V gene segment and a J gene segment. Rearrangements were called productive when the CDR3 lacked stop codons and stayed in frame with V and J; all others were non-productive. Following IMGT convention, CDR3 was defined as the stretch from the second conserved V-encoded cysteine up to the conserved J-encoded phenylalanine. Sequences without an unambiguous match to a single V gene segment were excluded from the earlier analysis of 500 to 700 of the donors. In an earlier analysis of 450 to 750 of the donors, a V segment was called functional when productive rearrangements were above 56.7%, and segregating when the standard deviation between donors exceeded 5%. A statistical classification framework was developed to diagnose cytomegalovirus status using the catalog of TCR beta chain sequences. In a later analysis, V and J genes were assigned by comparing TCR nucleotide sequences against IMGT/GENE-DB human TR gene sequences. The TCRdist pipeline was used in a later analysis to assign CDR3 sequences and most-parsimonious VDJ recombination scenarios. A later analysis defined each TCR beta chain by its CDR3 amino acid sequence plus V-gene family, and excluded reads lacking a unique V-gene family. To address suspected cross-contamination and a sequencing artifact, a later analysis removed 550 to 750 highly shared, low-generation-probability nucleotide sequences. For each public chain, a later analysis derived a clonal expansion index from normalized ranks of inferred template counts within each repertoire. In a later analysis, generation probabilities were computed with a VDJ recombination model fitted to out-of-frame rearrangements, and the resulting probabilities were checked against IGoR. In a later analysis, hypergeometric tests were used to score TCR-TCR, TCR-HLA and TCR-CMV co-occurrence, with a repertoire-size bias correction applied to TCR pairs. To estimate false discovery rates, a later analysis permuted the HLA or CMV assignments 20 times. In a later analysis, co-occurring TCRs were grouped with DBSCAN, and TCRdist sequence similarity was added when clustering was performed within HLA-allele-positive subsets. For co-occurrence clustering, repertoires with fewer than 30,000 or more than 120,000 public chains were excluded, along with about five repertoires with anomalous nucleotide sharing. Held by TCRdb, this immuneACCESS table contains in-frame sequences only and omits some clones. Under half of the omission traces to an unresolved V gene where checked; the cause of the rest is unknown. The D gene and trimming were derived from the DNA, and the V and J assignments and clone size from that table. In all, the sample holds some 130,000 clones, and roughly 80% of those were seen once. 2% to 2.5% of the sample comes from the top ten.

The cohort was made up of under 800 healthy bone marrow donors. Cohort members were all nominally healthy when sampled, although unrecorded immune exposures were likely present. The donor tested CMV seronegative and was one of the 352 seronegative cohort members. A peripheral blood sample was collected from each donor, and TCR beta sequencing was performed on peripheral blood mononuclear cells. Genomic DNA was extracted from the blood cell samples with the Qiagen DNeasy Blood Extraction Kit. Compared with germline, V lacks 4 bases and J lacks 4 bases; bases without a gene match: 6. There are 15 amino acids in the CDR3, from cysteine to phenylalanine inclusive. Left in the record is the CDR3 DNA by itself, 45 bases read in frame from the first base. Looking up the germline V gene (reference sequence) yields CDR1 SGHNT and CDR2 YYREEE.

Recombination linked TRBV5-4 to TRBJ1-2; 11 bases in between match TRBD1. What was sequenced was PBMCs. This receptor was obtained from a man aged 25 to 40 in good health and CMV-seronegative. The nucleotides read TGTGCCAGCAGCGCGGGGACAGGGGGTCTCTATGGCTACACCTTC. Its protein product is CASSAGTGGLYGYTF.